The 10 T cell receptor beta chains in this list originate from one sample, sequenced in a study of PD-1 blockade in classical Hodgkin lymphoma (dated by TCRdb to the early 2020s). The time point label, as the study defines it: cycle 1 day 1 (C1D1), immediately before nivolumab initiation. All trial patients had relapsed after autologous stem cell transplantation, with cohorts A, B and C differing in prior brentuximab vedotin exposure. Libraries were built with the immunoSEQ multiplex PCR assay. What TCRdb holds here is the immuneACCESS table cut down to in-frame rearrangements. Part of the clones is not present; checked against another copy, under half of the missing clones reflect an unresolved V gene, and the others are unexplained. The sample includes about 41,000 clones, with roughly 80% observed a single time. The ten largest account for around 20% of the sample. The sequences come from peripheral blood mononuclear cells (PBMCs), collected at baseline. The receptors originated from a human donor with classical Hodgkin lymphoma.

The chain joins TRBV6-1 to TRBJ1-1; D remains ambiguous. V dropped 3 bases and J dropped 1 base, with 12 bases sitting between them. Germline CDR1 MNHNS, CDR2 SASEGT. This CDR3 is built from 15 residues. As DNA, the CDR3 is TGTGCCAGCAGTGAGCCAGGCAGTACGAACACTGAAGCTTTCTTT. Encoded protein: CASSEPGSTNTEAFF.

The chain uses TRBV19 and TRBJ2-2, with 9 nucleotides matching TRBD1. Trimming took 4 bases from V and 7 from J; bases not matched to a gene: 4. Germline CDR1 reads LNHDA; CDR2 reads SQIVND (reference sequence). CDR3 length equals 14 residues. The CDR3 loop reads CASSTGQGSGELFF. CDR3 sequence (DNA): TGTGCCAGTAGTACCGGACAGGGGAGCGGGGAGCTGTTTTTT.

The chain has TRBV6-1 and TRBJ2-2; the match to TRBD1 covers 10 bases. The CDR3 runs to 15 residues. Trimming removed 4 bases from V and 4 bases from J; junction bases left unmatched: 3. Germline values: CDR1 MNHNS, CDR2 SASEGT. The CDR3 bases are TGTGCCAGCAGTGTTAGACAGGGGGCCACCGGGGAGCTGTTTTTT. This gives the protein CASSVRQGATGELFF.

The chain carries TRBV7-9 and TRBJ2-3; perhaps TRBD2 as D (6 bases). This CDR3 is built from 16 residues. Germline CDR1 is SEHNR and CDR2 is FQNEAQ (reference sequence). V was trimmed by 3 bases and J by 1 base, leaving 14 bases between them. The CDR3 DNA sequence: TGTGCCAGCAGCTTTAGTCTGGCTAGCGGCACAGATACGCAGTATTTT. It translates to CASSFSLASGTDTQYF.

V usage is TRBV6-1 and J usage is TRBJ2-3; 13 nucleotides agree with TRBD2. The germline V gene has CDR1 MNHNS and CDR2 SASEGT. J lost 3 bases, V lost 4 bases, and 7 bases had no gene match. The CDR3 consists of 17 residues. This CDR3 reads CASSARTSGSWTDTQYF. The CDR3, as DNA: TGTGCCAGCAGTGCCCGGACTAGCGGGAGTTGGACAGATACGCAGTATTTT.

This rearrangement joins TRBV6-6 to TRBJ1-2, with TRBD1 as a possible D gene (5 bases). Trimming shortened V by 3 bases and J by 5 bases, and 13 bases separated the two germline ends. The V gene's germline CDR1 is MNHNY and CDR2 SVGAGI (reference sequence). The CDR3 extends over 14 amino acids. The CDR3 DNA follows: TGTGCCAGCAGTTATCAGGGTGGGAAATATGGCTACACCTTC. Its protein is CASSYQGGKYGYTF.

The V call is TRBV6-8, the J call TRBJ1-5; 8 nucleotides agree with TRBD1. The V gene end was trimmed by 9 bases and the J gene end by 5 bases; junction bases not matched to a gene: 6. The CDR3 runs 13 residues. From germline, CDR1 is MNHGY and CDR2 SAAAGT. This chain's CDR3 is CASHGQGYQPQHF. CDR3 DNA sequence: TGTGCCAGTCATGGACAGGGCTATCAGCCCCAGCATTTT.

This sequence joins TRBV6-6 and TRBJ1-1; no firm D call. The CDR3 contains 14 residues. Germline CDR1 MNHNY, CDR2 SVGAGI (reference sequence). Trimming shortened V by 5 bases and J by 1 base, and 11 bases separated the two germline ends. The CDR3 here is CASSAAGWNTEAFF. CDR3 coding DNA: TGTGCCAGCAGTGCGGCGGGATGGAACACTGAAGCTTTCTTT.

The rearrangement uses TRBV27 and TRBJ2-7; 7 bases match TRBD1. V lost 3 bases to trimming and J lost 5 bases; unmatched junction nucleotides: 7. Germline values: CDR1 MNHEY, CDR2 SMNVEV (reference sequence). This CDR3 is built from 14 residues. The CDR3 DNA reads as TGTGCCAGCAGTTTGGGGCAGGGGGTCCACGAGCAGTACTTC. Residues: CASSLGQGVHEQYF.

The chain is built from TRBV7-2 and TRBJ1-4; 7 nucleotides line up with TRBD1. This CDR3 has 15 amino acids. Germline CDR1 reads SGHTA; CDR2 reads FQGNSA. J gave up 5 bases and V 4 bases, and 7 bases lay outside the gene matches. CDR3 nucleotide sequence: TGTGCCAGCAGCTCGGGACAGCCCTCAAATGAAAAACTGTTTTTT. It codes for CASSSGQPSNEKLFF.